This TCR beta chain was obtained from a study of T cell changes during pregnancy in multiple sclerosis. Germline assignment: CDR1 SGHVS and CDR2 FNYEAQ. The CDR3 totals 16 residues. The V gene lost 5 bases and the J gene lost 2 bases, with 19 bases spanning the gap. Method: immunoSEQ multiplex PCR; TCRdb's copy keeps in-frame clones and lacks some. There are 100,000 to 110,000 clones in the sample; 92% occur only once, and roughly 2% lies in the top ten. The material sequenced was peripheral blood, taken after pregnancy. This receptor was identified in a female donor with multiple sclerosis, enrolled in a pregnancy study. The chain employs TRBV7-6 and TRBJ2-7, with a possible D match to TRBD1 (5 bases). The CDR3 sequence is CASSPELGEVPYEQYF. The CDR3 DNA follows: TGTGCCAGCAGCCCCGAATTAGGGGAAGTTCCCTACGAGCAGTACTTC.